A selection of T cell receptor beta chains follows, all from one sample in a study of tumor-infiltrating lymphocytes in oesophageal squamous cell carcinoma. TCRdb analysed the PCR reads with MiXCR anew, one entry per CDR3 protein. The sample lists about 9,700 distinct CDR3 sequences; 63% were seen once. The sequenced sample consisted of esophageal tumor tissue. Receptor source: a female donor with esophageal squamous cell carcinoma. CDR3s include the opening cysteine and the closing phenylalanine or tryptophan. Fields, in order: clone size, CDR3 length, V gene, D gene, J gene, CDR3 protein, CDR3 DNA. A D gene is named only where the DNA matches it firmly. Where a row states a size, it is once, few, many or the class of an expanded clone; other rows omit it.

-	13	TRBV7-9	-	TRBJ2-1	CASSLYSDNEQFF	TGTGCCAGCAGCTTATACTCTGACAATGAGCAGTTCTTC
-	15	TRBV5-6	-	TRBJ2-2	CASSFIPANTGELFF	TGTGCCAGCAGCTTTATCCCCGCGAACACCGGGGAGCTGTTTTTT
-	16	TRBV7-2	TRBD2	TRBJ2-1	CASSSRRGGSYNEQFF	TGTGCCAGCAGCTCACGCCGGGGGGGCTCCTACAATGAGCAGTTCTTC
-	18	TRBV27	-	TRBJ2-1	CASSSGTYAGISYNEQFF	TGTGCCAGCAGTTCCGGGACATATGCGGGAATTTCCTACAATGAGCAGTTCTTC
-	16	TRBV12-3/TRBV12-4	TRBD1	TRBJ2-3	CASSNPDRAFTDTQYF	TGTGCCAGCAGCAACCCGGACAGGGCGTTCACAGATACGCAGTATTTT
-	15	TRBV7-6	-	TRBJ1-1	CASSLGLGRNTEAFF	TGTGCCAGCAGCTTAGGCCTTGGCAGAAACACTGAAGCTTTCTTT
-	18	TRBV6-8	TRBD2	TRBJ2-4	CASKGGGMTSGRLNIQYF	TGTGCCAGCAAGGGCGGAGGAATGACTAGCGGGAGGCTAAACATTCAGTACTTC
-	15	TRBV11-2	-	TRBJ2-1	CASSLVPSVYNEQFF	TGTGCCAGCAGCTTAGTTCCTAGCGTCTACAATGAGCAGTTCTTC
-	16	TRBV7-6	-	TRBJ2-5	CASSPTGGRGKETQYF	TGTGCCAGCAGCCCCACCGGGGGACGAGGCAAAGAGACCCAGTACTTC
-	17	TRBV7-3	-	TRBJ2-4	CASSLTFTGRSKNIQYF	TGTGCCAGCAGCTTAACGTTTACAGGGAGGAGCAAAAACATTCAGTACTTC
many	16	TRBV19	TRBD2	TRBJ2-1	CASSMGGGGVNNEQFF	TGTGCCAGTAGTATGGGGGGCGGGGGGGTGAACAATGAGCAGTTCTTC
few	16	TRBV6-1	-	TRBJ2-1	CASSERWGQTMDEQFF	TGTGCCAGCAGTGAGCGCTGGGGACAAACAATGGATGAGCAGTTCTTC
-	15	TRBV12-3/TRBV12-4	-	TRBJ2-7	CASSFGSGQSYEQYF	TGTGCCAGCAGTTTCGGCTCAGGGCAGTCCTACGAGCAGTACTTC
-	12	TRBV7-2	-	TRBJ2-1	CASSPLENEQFF	TGTGCCAGCAGCCCTCTAGAGAATGAGCAGTTCTTC
once	14	TRBV12-3/TRBV12-4	TRBD2	TRBJ2-5	CASGLAGRRETQYF	TGTGCCAGCGGACTAGCGGGCCGCCGAGAGACCCAGTACTTC
-	13	TRBV7-2	-	TRBJ2-5	CASSLGTRETQYF	TGTGCCAGCAGTCTCGGGACTCGCGAGACCCAGTACTTC
-	14	TRBV28	TRBD1	TRBJ1-1	CASWTGTGLVEAFF	TGTGCCAGCTGGACTGGGACAGGACTTGTCGAAGCTTTCTTT
-	16	TRBV7-2	TRBD2	TRBJ2-6	CASNSGGLSGANVLTF	TGTGCCAGCAACTCCGGGGGGTTAAGTGGGGCCAACGTCCTGACTTTC
-	14	TRBV24-1	-	TRBJ2-7	CATIHGGSRYEQYF	TGTGCCACCATCCACGGAGGGAGTAGGTACGAGCAGTACTTC
-	13	TRBV7-2	-	TRBJ2-5	CASSLAGPETQYF	TGTGCCAGCAGCTTAGCTGGGCCGGAGACCCAGTACTTC
-	17	TRBV28	TRBD1	TRBJ2-7	CASSYPGQGRSPYEQYF	TGTGCCAGCAGTTATCCGGGACAGGGTCGTAGTCCGTACGAGCAGTACTTC
few	18	TRBV12-3/TRBV12-4	TRBD1	TRBJ2-5	CASSLGTGVIQTGETQYF	TGTGCCAGCAGTTTGGGGACAGGGGTTATCCAAACAGGAGAGACCCAGTACTTC
once	16	TRBV7-4	TRBD1	TRBJ2-7	CASSFPPGTGSYEQYF	TGTGCCAGCAGCTTCCCCCCCGGGACAGGCTCCTACGAGCAGTACTTC
-	14	TRBV7-2	-	TRBJ2-7	CASRPGSSGYEQYF	TGTGCCAGCAGGCCGGGGTCCAGCGGCTACGAGCAGTACTTC
-	13	TRBV7-8	-	TRBJ2-7	CASSSQEGLEQYF	TGTGCCAGCAGCTCCCAGGAGGGTTTGGAGCAGTACTTC